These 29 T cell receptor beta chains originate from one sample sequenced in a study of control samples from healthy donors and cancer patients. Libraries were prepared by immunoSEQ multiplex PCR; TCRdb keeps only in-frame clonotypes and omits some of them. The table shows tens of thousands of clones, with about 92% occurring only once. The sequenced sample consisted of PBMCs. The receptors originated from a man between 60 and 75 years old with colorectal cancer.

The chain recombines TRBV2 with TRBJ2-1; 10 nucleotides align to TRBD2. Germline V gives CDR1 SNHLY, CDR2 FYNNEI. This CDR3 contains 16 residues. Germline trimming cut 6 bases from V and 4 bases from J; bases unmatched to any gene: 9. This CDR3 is CASSYLTSGAYNEQFF. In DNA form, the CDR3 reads TGTGCCAGCAGCTACCTTACTAGCGGGGCGTACAATGAGCAGTTCTTC.

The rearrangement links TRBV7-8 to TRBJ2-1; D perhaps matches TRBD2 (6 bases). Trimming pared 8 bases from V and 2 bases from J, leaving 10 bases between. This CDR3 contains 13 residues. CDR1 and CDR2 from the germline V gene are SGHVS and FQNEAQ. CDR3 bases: TGTGCCAGCGGGGACTCTCCCTACAATGAGCAGTTCTTC. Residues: CASGDSPYNEQFF.

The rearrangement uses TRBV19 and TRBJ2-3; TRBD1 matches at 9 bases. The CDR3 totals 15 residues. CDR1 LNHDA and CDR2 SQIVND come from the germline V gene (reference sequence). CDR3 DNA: TGTGGTTCAGCCGGGACAGGGCCTCTTGGGGCTGCGCAGTATTTT. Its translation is CGSAGTGPLGAAQYF.

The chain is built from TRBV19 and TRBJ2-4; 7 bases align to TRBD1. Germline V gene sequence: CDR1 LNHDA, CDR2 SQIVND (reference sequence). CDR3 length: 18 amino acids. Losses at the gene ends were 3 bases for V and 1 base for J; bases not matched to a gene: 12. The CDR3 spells CASSIGQDSQRAKNIQYF. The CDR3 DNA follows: TGTGCCAGTAGTATCGGACAGGACTCCCAACGGGCCAAAAACATTCAGTACTTC.

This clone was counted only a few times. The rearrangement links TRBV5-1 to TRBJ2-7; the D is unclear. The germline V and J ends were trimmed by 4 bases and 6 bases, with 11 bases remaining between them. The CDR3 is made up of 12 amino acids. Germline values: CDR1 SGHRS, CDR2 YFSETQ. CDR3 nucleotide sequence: TGCGCCAGCAGCCTCGGCGGTTCCGAGCAGTACTTC. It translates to CASSLGGSEQYF. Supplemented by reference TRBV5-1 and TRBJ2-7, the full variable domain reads KAGVTQTPRYLIKTRGQQVTLSCSPISGHRSVSWYQQTPGQGLQFLFEYFSETQRNKGNFPGRFSGRQFSNSRSEMNVSTLELGDSALYLCASSLGGSEQYFGPGTRLTVT.

The DNA for the CDR3 is TGTGCCAGCAGTTCCGGGACTAGCGGGGGGGCTCACAATGAGCAGTTCTTC. Protein product: CASSSGTSGGAHNEQFF. The gene calls are TRBV5-4 and TRBJ2-1, with 16 bases matching TRBD2. V shed 5 bases and J 5 bases; nucleotides not matched to a gene: 7. This CDR3 region has 17 residues. CDR1 and CDR2 from the germline V gene are SGHNT and YYREEE (reference sequence).

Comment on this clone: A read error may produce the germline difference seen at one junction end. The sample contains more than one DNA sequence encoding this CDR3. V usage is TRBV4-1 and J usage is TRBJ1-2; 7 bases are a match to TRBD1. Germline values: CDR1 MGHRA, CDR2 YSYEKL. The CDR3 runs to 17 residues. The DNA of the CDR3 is TGCGCAAGCAGCCCCGCGGGGACAGCGGACCTTTTCAATGGCTACACCTTC. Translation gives CASSPAGTADLFNGYTF.

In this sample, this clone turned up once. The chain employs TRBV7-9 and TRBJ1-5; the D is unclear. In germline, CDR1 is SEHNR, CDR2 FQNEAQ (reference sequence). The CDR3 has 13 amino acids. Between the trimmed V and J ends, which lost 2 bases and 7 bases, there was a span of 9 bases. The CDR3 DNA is TGTGCCAGCAGCTTAACCGTAGGGCAGCCCCAGCATTTT. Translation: CASSLTVGQPQHF.

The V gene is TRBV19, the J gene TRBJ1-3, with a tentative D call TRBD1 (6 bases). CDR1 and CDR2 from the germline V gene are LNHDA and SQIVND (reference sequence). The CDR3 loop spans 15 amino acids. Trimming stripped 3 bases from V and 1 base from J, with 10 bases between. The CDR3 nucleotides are TGTGCCAGTAGTATGATGGACAGTTCTGGAAACACCATATATTTT. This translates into CASSMMDSSGNTIYF.

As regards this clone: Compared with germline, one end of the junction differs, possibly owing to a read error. CDR3 DNA: TGTGCCAGCAGTCGAGACAAAGACGACTTC. Encoded protein: CASSRDKDDF. The chain is built from TRBV28 and TRBJ1-2; D call uncertain. Per germline, CDR1 MDHEN and CDR2 SYDVKM. The CDR3 runs 10 residues.

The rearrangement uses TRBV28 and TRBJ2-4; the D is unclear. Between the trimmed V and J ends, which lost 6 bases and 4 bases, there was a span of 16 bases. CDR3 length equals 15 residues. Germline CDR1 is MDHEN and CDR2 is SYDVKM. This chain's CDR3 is CASSSPPDLKNIQYF. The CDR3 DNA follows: TGTGCCAGCAGCTCGCCCCCCGACCTAAAAAACATTCAGTACTTC.

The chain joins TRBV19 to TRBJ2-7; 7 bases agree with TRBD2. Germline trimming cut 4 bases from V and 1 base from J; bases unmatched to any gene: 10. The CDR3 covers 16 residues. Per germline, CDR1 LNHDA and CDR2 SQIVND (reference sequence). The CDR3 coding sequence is TGTGCCAGTAGTACCGCCCGGTCCGGGGGGTCCTACGAGCAGTACTTC. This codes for CASSTARSGGSYEQYF.

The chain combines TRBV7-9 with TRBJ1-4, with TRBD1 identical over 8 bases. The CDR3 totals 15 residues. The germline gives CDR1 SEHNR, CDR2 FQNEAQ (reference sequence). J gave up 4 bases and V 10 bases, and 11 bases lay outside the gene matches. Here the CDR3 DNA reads TGTGCCACTCACAGTTGGACAGGGTTTAATGAAAAACTGTTTTTT. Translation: CATHSWTGFNEKLFF. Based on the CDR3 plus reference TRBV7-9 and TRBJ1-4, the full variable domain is DTGVSQNPRHKITKRGQNVTFRCDPISEHNRLYWYRQTLGQGPEFLTYFQNEAQLEKSRLLSDRFSAERPKGSFSTLEIQRTEQGDSAMYLCATHSWTGFNEKLFFGSGTQLSVL.

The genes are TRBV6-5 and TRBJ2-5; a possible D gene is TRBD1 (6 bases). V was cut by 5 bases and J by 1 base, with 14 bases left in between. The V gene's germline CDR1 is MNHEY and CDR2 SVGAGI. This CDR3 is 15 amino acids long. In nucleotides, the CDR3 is TGTGCCAGCAGTCGCAGGGGAGCGGCCCAAGAGACCCAGTACTTC. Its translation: CASSRRGAAQETQYF.

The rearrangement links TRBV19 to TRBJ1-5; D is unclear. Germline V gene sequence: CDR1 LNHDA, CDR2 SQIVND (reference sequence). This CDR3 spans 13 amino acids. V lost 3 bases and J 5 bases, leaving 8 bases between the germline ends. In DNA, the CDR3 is TGTGCCAGTAGTATCAACGGGGATCAGCCCCAGCATTTT. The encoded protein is CASSINGDQPQHF.

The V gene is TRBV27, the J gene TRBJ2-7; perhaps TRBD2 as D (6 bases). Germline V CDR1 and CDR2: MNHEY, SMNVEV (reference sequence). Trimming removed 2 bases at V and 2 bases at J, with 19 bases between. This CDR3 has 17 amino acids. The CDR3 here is CASSLKFSRTGAYEQYF. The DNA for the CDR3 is TGTGCCAGCAGTTTAAAGTTCTCTCGAACGGGAGCCTACGAGCAGTACTTC.

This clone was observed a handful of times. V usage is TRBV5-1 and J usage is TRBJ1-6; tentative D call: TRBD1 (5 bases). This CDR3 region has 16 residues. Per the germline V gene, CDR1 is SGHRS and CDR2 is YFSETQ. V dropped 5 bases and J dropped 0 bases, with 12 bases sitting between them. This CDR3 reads CASRGDPNSYNSPLHF. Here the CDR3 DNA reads TGCGCCAGCAGAGGGGACCCCAACTCCTATAATTCACCCCTCCACTTT.

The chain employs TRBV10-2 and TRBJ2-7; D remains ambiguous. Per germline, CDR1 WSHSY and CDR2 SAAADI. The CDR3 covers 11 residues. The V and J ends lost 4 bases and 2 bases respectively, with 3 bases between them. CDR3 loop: CASSGPYEQYF. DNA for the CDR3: TGCGCCAGCAGTGGCCCCTACGAGCAGTACTTC.

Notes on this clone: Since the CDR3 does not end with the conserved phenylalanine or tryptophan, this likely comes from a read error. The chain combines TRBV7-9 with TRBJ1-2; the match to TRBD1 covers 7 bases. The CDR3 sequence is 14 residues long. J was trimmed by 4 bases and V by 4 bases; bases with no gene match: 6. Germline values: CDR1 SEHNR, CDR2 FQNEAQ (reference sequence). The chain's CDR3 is CASSSLRGTYGYTL. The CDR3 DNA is TGTGCCAGCAGCTCCCTCAGGGGGACCTATGGCTACACCCTC.

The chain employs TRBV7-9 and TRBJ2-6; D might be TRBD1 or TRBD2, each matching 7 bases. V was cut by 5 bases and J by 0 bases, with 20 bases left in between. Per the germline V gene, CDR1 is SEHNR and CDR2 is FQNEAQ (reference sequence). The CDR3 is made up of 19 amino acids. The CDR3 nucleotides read TGTGCCAGCAGCCAGGGGGGAGGGGACTTATACTCTGGGGCCAACGTCCTGACTTTC. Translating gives CASSQGGGDLYSGANVLTF.

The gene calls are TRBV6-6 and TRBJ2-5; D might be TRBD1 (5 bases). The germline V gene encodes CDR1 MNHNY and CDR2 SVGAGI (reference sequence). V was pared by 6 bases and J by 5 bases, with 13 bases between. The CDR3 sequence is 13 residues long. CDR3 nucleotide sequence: TGTGCCAGCAGCTCCCTACGACAGGAGACCCAGTACTTC. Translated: CASSSLRQETQYF.

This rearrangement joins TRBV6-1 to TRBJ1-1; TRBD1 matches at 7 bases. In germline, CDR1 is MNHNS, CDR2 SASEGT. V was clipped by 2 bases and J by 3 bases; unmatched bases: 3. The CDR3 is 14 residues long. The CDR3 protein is CASSEYTGDTEAFF. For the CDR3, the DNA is TGTGCCAGCAGTGAATATACAGGGGACACTGAAGCTTTCTTT.

CDR3 sequence (DNA): TGTGCCAGCAGCACAGGGGGGAGCTCCTACGAGCAGTACTTC. Amino acid sequence: CASSTGGSSYEQYF. The chain has TRBV6-6 and TRBJ2-7; 8 bases line up with TRBD1. Trimming at V came to 6 bases and at J to 0 bases, leaving 4 bases not matched to a gene. The length of the CDR3 is 14 residues. CDR1 is MNHNY and CDR2 is SVGAGI in the germline V gene (reference sequence).

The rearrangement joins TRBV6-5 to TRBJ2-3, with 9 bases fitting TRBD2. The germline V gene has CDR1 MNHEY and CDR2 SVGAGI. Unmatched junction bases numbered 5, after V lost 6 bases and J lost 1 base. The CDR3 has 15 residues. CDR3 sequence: CASSLSGGGTDTQYF. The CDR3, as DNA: TGTGCCAGCAGCCTTAGCGGGGGCGGCACAGATACGCAGTATTTT.

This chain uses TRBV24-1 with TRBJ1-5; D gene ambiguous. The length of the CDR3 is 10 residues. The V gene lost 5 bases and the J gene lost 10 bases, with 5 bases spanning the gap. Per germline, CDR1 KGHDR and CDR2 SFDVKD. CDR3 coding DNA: TGTGCCACCAGTGGGGGTCCCCAGCATTTT. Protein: CATSGGPQHF.

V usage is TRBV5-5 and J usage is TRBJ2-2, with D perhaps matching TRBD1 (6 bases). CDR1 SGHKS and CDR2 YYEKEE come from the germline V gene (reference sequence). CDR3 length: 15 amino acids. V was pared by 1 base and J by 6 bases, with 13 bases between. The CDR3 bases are TGTGCCAGCAGCTTGTCGCAGGGGTGGTCCGGGGAGCTGTTTTTT. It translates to CASSLSQGWSGELFF.

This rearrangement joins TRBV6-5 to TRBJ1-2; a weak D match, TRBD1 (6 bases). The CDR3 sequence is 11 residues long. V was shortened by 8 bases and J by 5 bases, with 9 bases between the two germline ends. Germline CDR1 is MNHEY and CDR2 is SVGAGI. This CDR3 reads CASGTGYGYTF. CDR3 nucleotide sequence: TGTGCCAGCGGTACAGGGTATGGCTACACCTTC.

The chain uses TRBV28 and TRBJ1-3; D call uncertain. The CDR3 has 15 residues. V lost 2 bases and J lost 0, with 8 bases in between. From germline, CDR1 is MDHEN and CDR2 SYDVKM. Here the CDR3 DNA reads TGTGCCAGCAGTTTACTCCAGATCTCTGGAAACACCATATATTTT. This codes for CASSLLQISGNTIYF.

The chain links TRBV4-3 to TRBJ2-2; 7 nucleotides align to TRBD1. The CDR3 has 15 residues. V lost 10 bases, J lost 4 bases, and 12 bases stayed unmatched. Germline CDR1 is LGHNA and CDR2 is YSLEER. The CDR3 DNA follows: TGCGCCACCTACGGCGAGGGGGCGGCCACCGGGGAGCTGTTTTTT. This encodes CATYGEGAATGELFF.